The 3 T cell receptor beta chains reported below all come from one sample, sequenced in a study of T cell repertoires in cytomegalovirus infection. The antigens these receptors bind are not known. TCRdb redid the calling of the reads with MiXCR, one entry per CDR3 protein. The sample includes approximately 730,000 distinct CDR3 sequences, around 30% of them seen just once. Specimen: cultured PBMCs, collected from culture after CMV antigen stimulation. These receptors were obtained from a human donor in good health (CMV status not recorded). Some clones in this sample may be carry-over from other donors' samples.

The gene calls are TRBV2 and TRBJ1-4; perhaps TRBD1 as D (5 bases). Germline V gives CDR1 SNHLY, CDR2 FYNNEI. The ends were cut back, 7 bases at V and 4 bases at J, with 16 bases in the middle. The CDR3 spans 15 residues. As DNA, the CDR3 is TGTGCCAGCAAAGGAACAACGGGACTTAATGAAAAACTGTTTTTT. Amino acids: CASKGTTGLNEKLFF.

This clonotype appeared many times. The chain employs TRBV7-2 and TRBJ1-1, with D possibly matching TRBD1 (6 bases). This CDR3 is built from 14 residues. V was clipped by 0 bases and J by 4 bases, with 9 bases between them. Germline V CDR1 and CDR2: SGHTA, FQGNSA. This chain's CDR3 is CASSLAGTPTEAFF. In nucleotides, the CDR3 is TGTGCCAGCAGCTTAGCTGGGACACCCACTGAAGCTTTCTTT. Complete variable domain (other parts from reference TRBV7-2 and TRBJ1-1): GAGVSQSPSNKVTEKGKDVELRCDPISGHTALYWYRQSLGQGLEFLIYFQGNSAPDKSGLPSDRFSAERTGGSVSTLTIQRTQQEDSAVYLCASSLAGTPTEAFFGQGTRLTVV.

The chain has TRBV7-9 and TRBJ2-5; 7 bases align to TRBD2. This CDR3 has 15 residues. V was clipped by 1 base and J by 5 bases; unmatched bases: 7. In germline, CDR1 is SEHNR, CDR2 FQNEAQ (reference sequence). The CDR3 nucleotides read TGTGCCAGCAGCTTAGGCGGGAGAATATGGGAGACCCAGTACTTC. Its translation: CASSLGGRIWETQYF.